Sequencing of this TCR beta chain was carried out in a study of blood T cell repertoires in COVID-19. As for the study in general: Spain, Italy and the United States supplied samples that represented acute and convalescent COVID-19. PBMCs, B-cell-depleted T cells, or T cells provided the cDNA or gDNA that made up the material.

Per the original data handling: By means of reference gene primer amplification, nucleated cell counts were estimated. Sequencing was performed with immunoSEQ multiplex PCR; in TCRdb, only in-frame clones are kept and a portion is missing. That table supplies the V and J calls and clone size; D and trimming were determined from the DNA. The table records 65,000 to 100,000 clones, roughly nine tenths of them present only once. V lost 1 base and J lost 2; bases outside the gene matches: 6. The germline gives CDR1 SGHTA, CDR2 FQGTGA. CDR3 length: 17 residues. The sequence was collected from a man aged 50 or older with acute or convalescent COVID-19. The sequencing input was peripheral blood. This chain connects TRBV7-3 to TRBJ2-5, with 11 bases aligning to TRBD2. This CDR3 is CASSLRLAGGSQETQYF. CDR3 coding DNA: TGTGCCAGCAGCTTAAGGCTAGCGGGGGGTTCACAAGAGACCCAGTACTTC.